The source of this T cell receptor beta chain is a study of cytomegalovirus exposure and HLA in healthy donors. Study observations and caveats: TCR sequences were mostly rare, though some public TCRs occurred in many donors. According to a later analysis, TCR clusters from the first cohort tended to co-occur in the 100 to 150 validation repertoires.

Separation from the roughly 690-subject first cohort characterized the roughly 110-subject validation cohort, to which the donors belonged. Germline lookup yields CDR1 MNHEY and CDR2 SMNVEV (reference sequence). V dropped 2 bases and J dropped 2; count of bases not matched to a gene: 1. The CDR3 contains 15 residues. In its sample, this clone was seen a few times. Antigen: not known. Assay: immunoSEQ multiplex PCR; the TCRdb copy retains only in-frame clones and omits some. The data hold a few hundred thousand clones, with 70% to 90% observed a single time. This clonotype was obtained from a woman under 30 in good health and CMV-seronegative. This sequence joins TRBV27 and TRBJ1-5; 9 bases line up with TRBD1. The specimen was PBMCs. The chain's CDR3 is CASSLRTGGNQPQHF. CDR3 coding DNA: TGTGCCAGCAGTTTAAGGACAGGGGGCAATCAGCCCCAGCATTTT.